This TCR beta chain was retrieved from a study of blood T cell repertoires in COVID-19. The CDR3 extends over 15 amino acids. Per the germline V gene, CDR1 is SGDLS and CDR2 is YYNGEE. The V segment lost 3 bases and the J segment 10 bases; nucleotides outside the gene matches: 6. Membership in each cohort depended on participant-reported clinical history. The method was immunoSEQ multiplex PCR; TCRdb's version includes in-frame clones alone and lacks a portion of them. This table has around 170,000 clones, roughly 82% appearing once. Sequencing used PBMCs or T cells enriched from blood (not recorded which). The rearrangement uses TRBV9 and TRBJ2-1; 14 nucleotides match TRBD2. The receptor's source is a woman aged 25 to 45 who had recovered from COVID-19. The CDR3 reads CASSEGLAGAGEQFF. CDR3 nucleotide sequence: TGTGCCAGCAGCGAGGGACTAGCGGGAGCGGGCGAGCAGTTCTTC.